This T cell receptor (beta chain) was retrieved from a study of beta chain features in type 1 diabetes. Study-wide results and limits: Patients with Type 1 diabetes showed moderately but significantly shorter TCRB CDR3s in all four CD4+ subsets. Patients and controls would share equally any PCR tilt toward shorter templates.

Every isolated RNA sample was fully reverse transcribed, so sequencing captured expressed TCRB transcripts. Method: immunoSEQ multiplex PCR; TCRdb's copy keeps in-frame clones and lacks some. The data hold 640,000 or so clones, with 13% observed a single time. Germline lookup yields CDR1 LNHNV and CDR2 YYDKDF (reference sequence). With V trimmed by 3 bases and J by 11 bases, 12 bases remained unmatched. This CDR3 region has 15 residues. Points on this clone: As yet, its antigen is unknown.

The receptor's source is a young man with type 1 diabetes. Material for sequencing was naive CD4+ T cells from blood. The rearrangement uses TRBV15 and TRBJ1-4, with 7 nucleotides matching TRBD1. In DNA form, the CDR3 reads TGTGCCACCAGCAGCGGGGACAGAACTGGTCCGAAACTGTTTTTT. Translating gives CATSSGDRTGPKLFF.